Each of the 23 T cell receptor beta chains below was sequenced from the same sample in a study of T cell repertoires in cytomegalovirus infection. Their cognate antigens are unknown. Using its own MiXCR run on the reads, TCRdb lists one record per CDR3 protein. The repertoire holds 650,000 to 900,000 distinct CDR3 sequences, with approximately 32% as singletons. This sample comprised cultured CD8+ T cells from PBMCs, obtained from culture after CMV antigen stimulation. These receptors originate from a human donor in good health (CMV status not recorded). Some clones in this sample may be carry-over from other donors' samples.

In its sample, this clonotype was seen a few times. The CDR3 region is CASSLGAGLDEQFF. In nucleotides, the CDR3 is TGTGCCAGCAGCTTAGGGGCAGGGTTGGATGAGCAGTTCTTC. The V gene is TRBV7-9, the J gene TRBJ2-1, with a tentative D call TRBD1 (5 bases). The CDR3 is 14 amino acids. Germline V gene data show CDR1 as SEHNR and CDR2 as FQNEAQ (reference sequence). V shed 1 base and J shed 8 bases, with 12 bases lying between them.

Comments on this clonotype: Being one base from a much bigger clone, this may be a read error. CDR3 nucleotide sequence: TGTGCCAGCAGCTTCATTCCGGGACAGGGAACCGGGCAGCTGTTTTTT. The encoded protein is CASSFIPGQGTGQLFF. The chain combines TRBV7-6 with TRBJ2-2, with TRBD1 identical over 9 bases. CDR1 and CDR2 (germline): SGHVS, FNYEAQ. The CDR3 is made up of 16 amino acids. The full variable domain, rest sourced from reference TRBV7-6 and TRBJ2-2, is GAGVSQSPRYKVTKRGQDVALRCDPISGHVSLYWYRQALGQGPEFLTYFNYEAQQDKSGLPNDRFSAERPEGSISTLTIQRTEQRDSAMYRCASSFIPGQGTGQLFFGEGSRLTVL.

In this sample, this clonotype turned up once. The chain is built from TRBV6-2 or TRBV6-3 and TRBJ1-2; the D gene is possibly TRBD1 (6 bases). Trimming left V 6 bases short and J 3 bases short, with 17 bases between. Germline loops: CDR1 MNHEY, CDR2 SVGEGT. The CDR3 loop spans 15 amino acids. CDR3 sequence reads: CASREPGQTYYGYTF. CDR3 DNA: TGTGCCAGCAGAGAGCCCGGACAGACTTACTATGGCTACACCTTC.

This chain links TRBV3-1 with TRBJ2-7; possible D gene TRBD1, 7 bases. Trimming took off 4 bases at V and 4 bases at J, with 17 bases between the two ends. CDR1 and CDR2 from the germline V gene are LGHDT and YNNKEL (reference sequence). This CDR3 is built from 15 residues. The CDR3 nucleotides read TGTGCCAGCAGCCCACTCGGGCAGGGGGGATACGAGCAGTACTTC. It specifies CASSPLGQGGYEQYF.

The CDR3 nucleotides read TGTGCCAGCAGCTGGGAGGGGGCGATTCAGCCCCAGCATTTT. As protein: CASSWEGAIQPQHF. J is TRBJ1-5 and V is TRBV7-9, with TRBD1 matching over 7 bases. Germline CDR1 is SEHNR and CDR2 is FQNEAQ (reference sequence). The CDR3 covers 14 residues. Germline trimming cut 4 bases from V and 6 bases from J; bases unmatched to any gene: 6.

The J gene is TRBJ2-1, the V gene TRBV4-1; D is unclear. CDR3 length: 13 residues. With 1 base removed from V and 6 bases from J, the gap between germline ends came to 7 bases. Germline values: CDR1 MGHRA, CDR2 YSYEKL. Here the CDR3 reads CASSQVLGNEQFF. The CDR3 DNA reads TGCGCCAGCAGCCAAGTGCTTGGCAATGAGCAGTTCTTC.

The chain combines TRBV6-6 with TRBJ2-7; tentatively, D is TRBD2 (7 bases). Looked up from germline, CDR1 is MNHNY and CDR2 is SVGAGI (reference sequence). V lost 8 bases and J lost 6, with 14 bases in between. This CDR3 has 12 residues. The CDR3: CASLGGGGEQYF. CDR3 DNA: TGTGCCAGCCTGGGAGGGGGGGGCGAGCAGTACTTC.

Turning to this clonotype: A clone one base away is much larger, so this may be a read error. Here the CDR3 reads CASSSTAFPLSYNEQFF. In nucleotides, the CDR3 is TGTGCCAGCAGCTCCACCGCTTTCCCCCTCTCCTACAATGAGCAGTTCTTC. The gene calls are TRBV7-6 and TRBJ2-1; D ambiguous. The CDR3 is made up of 17 amino acids. Per the germline V gene, CDR1 is SGHVS and CDR2 is FNYEAQ. V dropped 4 bases and J dropped 0 bases, with 16 bases sitting between them.

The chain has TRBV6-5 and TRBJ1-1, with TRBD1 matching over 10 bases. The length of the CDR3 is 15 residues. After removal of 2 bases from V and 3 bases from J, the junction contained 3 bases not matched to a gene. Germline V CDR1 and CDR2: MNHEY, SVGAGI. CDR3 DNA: TGTGCCAGCAGTTACCGAGGGACAGGGGACACTGAAGCTTTCTTT. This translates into CASSYRGTGDTEAFF.

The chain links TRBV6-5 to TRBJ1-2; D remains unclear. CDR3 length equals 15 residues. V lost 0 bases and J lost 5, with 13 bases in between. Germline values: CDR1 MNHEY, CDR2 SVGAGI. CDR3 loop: CASSYSSSSSYGYTF. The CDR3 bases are TGTGCCAGCAGTTACTCGTCGTCCTCTTCATATGGCTACACCTTC.

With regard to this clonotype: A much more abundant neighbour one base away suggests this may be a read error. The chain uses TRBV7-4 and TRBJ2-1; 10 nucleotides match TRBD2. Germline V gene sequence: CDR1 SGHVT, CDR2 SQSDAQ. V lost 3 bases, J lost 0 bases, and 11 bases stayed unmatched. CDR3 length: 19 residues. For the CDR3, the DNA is TGTGCCAGCAGCTTTAGCGGGGGGTCCGAATTGAGCTCCTACAATGAGCAGTTCTTC. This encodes CASSFSGGSELSSYNEQFF. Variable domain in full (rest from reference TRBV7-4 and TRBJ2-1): GAGVSQSPRYKVAKRGRDVALRCDSISGHVTLYWYRQTLGQGSEVLTYSQSDAQRDKSGRPSGRFSAERPERSVSTLKIQRTEQGDSAVYLCASSFSGGSELSSYNEQFFGPGTRLTVL.

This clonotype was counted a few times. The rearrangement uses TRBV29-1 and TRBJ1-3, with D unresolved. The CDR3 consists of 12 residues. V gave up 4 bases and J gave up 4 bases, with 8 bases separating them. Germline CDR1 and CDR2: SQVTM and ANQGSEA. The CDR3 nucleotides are TGCAGCGTTGGGGAGGGAGGAAACACCATATATTTT. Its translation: CSVGEGGNTIYF.

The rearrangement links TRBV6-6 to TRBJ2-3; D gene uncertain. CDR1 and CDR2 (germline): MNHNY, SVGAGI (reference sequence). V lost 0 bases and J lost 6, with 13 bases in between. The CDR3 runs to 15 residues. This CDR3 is CASSYSGFSPDTQYF. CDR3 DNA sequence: TGTGCCAGCAGTTACTCCGGCTTTTCCCCCGATACGCAGTATTTT.

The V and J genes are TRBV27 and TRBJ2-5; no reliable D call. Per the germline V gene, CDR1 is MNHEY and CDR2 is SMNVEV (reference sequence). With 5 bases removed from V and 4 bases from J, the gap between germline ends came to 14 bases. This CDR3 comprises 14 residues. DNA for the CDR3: TGTGCCAGCAGTCCACTCCAAACCCCAGAGACCCAGTACTTC. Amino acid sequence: CASSPLQTPETQYF.

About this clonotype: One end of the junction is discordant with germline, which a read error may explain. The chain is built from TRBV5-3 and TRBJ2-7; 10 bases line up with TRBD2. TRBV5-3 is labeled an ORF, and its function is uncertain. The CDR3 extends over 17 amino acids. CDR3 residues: CASSLGERGGLFYEQYF. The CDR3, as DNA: TGTGCCAGCAGCTTGGGAGAGCGGGGGGGCCTTTTCTACGAGCAGTACTTC.

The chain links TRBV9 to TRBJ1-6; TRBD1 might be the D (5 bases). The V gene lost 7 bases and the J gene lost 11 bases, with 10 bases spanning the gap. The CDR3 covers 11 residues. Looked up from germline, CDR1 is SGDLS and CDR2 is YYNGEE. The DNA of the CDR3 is TGTGCCAGCGGGGGTATGACACCCCTCCACTTT. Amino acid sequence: CASGGMTPLHF. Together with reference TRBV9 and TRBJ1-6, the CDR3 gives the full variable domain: DSGVTQTPKHLITATGQRVTLRCSPRSGDLSVYWYQQSLDQGLQFLIQYYNGEERAKGNILERFSAQQFPDLHSELNLSSLELGDSALYFCASGGMTPLHFGNGTRLTVT.

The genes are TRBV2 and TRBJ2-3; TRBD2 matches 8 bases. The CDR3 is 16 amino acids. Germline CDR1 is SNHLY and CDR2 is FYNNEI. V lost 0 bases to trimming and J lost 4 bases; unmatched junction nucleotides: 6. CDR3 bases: TGTGCCAGCAGTGAAGCCGGGGGGGCGCCGTCAGATACGCAGTATTTT. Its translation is CASSEAGGAPSDTQYF.

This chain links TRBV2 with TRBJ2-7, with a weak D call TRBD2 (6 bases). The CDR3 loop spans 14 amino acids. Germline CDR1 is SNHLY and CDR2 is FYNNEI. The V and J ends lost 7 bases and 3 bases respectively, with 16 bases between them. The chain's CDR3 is CASTNPRRGYEQYV. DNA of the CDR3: TGTGCCAGCACCAACCCAAGGAGGGGCTACGAGCAGTACGTC.

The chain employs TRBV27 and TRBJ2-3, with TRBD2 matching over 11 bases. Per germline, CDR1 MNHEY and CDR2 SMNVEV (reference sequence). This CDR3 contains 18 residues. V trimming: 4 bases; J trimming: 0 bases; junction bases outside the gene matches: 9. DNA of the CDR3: TGTGCCAGCAGTTGGCTTAGCGGGGGGGCCGGAAGCACAGATACGCAGTATTTT. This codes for CASSWLSGGAGSTDTQYF.

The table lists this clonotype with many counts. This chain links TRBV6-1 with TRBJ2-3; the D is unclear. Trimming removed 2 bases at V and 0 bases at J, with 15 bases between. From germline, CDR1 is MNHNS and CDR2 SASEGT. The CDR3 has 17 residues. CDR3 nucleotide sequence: TGTGCCAGCAGTGAATCTTCAGATGCAGCTAGCACAGATACGCAGTATTTT. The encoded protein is CASSESSDAASTDTQYF.

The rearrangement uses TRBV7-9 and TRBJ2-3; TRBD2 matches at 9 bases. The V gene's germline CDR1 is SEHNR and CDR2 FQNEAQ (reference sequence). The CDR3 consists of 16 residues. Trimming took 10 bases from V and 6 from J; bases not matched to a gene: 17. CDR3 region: CATYGVERGARDTQYF. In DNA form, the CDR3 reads TGTGCCACCTACGGGGTGGAGCGGGGGGCCCGGGATACGCAGTATTTT.

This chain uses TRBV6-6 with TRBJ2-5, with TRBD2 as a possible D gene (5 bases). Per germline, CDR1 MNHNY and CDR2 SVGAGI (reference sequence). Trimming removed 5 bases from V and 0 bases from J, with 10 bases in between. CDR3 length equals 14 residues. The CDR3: CASSLDFNQETQYF. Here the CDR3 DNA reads TGTGCCAGCAGTCTGGACTTTAACCAAGAGACCCAGTACTTC.

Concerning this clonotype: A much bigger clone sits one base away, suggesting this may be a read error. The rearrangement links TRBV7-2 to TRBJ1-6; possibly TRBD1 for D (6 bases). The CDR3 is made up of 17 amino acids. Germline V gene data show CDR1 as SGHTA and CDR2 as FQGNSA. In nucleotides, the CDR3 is TGTGCCAACAGCCACCGACAAACAGGGTCGAGTTATTCACCCCTCCACTTT. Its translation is CANSHRQTGSSYSPLHF.